One sample yielded the 21 T cell receptor beta chains listed below, sequenced in a study of Graves' ophthalmopathy and Graves' hyperthyroidism. From RNA, the CDR3 regions of TCR beta chains were amplified and sequenced. HTBI-primed RT-PCR formed the first round, and a multiplex PCR formed the second. One entry per CDR3 protein, called by TCRdb with MiXCR from the multiplex PCR reads. The table includes 40,000 to 50,000 distinct CDR3 sequences, approximately 52% detected once. Input material: peripheral blood. These receptors all come from an adult man with Graves' ophthalmopathy.

The chain has TRBV20-1 and TRBJ2-7; D is perhaps TRBD2 (5 bases). CDR3 length: 12 residues. The V gene lost 6 bases and the J gene lost 3 bases, with 12 bases spanning the gap. Germline loops: CDR1 DFQATT, CDR2 SNEGSKA (reference sequence). This CDR3 is CSARSGIYEQYF. CDR3 nucleotides: TGCAGTGCCAGGTCGGGGATCTACGAGCAGTACTTC.

Ten or more counts support this clonotype. The J gene is TRBJ1-1, the V gene TRBV20-1, with D perhaps matching TRBD1 (5 bases). CDR3 length: 14 amino acids. The germline gives CDR1 DFQATT, CDR2 SNEGSKA (reference sequence). Trimming took 0 bases from V and 3 from J, leaving 11 bases between them. CDR3 nucleotide sequence: TGCAGTGCTAGAGATGTAAGGGGTGACACTGAAGCTTTCTTT. As protein: CSARDVRGDTEAFF.

V usage is TRBV2 and J usage is TRBJ2-7; D possibly corresponds to TRBD1 (5 bases). V was clipped by 8 bases and J by 0 bases, with 8 bases between them. From germline, CDR1 is SNHLY and CDR2 FYNNEI. This CDR3 is built from 12 residues. The CDR3 loop is CASCGASYEQYF. For the CDR3, the DNA is TGTGCCAGCTGTGGGGCCTCCTACGAGCAGTACTTC.

There are many counts of this clonotype. The rearrangement links TRBV6-5 to TRBJ1-6; maybe TRBD1 (6 bases). Germline lookup yields CDR1 MNHEY and CDR2 SVGAGI. Trimming removed 6 bases from V and 6 bases from J, with 9 bases in between. The CDR3 totals 13 residues. The CDR3 protein is CASRGRGNSPLHF. For the CDR3, the DNA is TGTGCCAGCAGGGGCAGGGGTAATTCACCCCTCCACTTT.

The chain carries TRBV24-1 and TRBJ1-5; the match to TRBD1 covers 8 bases. Germline V gene data show CDR1 as KGHDR and CDR2 as SFDVKD. The J segment lost 2 bases and the V segment lost 3 bases, leaving 2 bases of the junction unmatched. This CDR3 has 15 residues. CDR3 loop: CATSDDRGGNQPQHF. The CDR3 DNA reads as TGTGCCACCAGTGATGACAGGGGAGGCAATCAGCCCCAGCATTTT.

Concerning this clonotype: The junction departs from germline at one end; a sequencing error may be responsible. The chain couples TRBV7-8 to TRBJ2-1, with 9 bases aligning to TRBD2. The CDR3 spans 19 residues. Germline lookup yields CDR1 SGHVS and CDR2 FQNEAQ. CDR3 region: CAGSPRESGGRARSNEQFF. The CDR3 nucleotides are TGTGCCGGCAGTCCAAGGGAGAGTGGCGGGAGGGCCCGATCAAATGAGCAGTTCTTC.

This clonotype has just one count. Sequence at one end of the junction differs from germline and may be a read error. The rearrangement links TRBV9 to TRBJ2-3; D unclear. The CDR3 loop spans 16 amino acids. Germline V lookup: CDR1 SGDLS, CDR2 YYNGEE. The CDR3 region has the DNA TGTGCCAGCAGCGTAGCACCTTTAAGAAACTCGGATATGCAGTATTTT. Translating gives CASSVAPLRNSDMQYF.

In the case of this clonotype: This may be a read error, as it is one base from a much larger clone. V usage is TRBV7-3 and J usage is TRBJ1-4; no firm D call. This CDR3 has 18 residues. Germline V gene sequence: CDR1 SGHTA, CDR2 FQGTGA. Between the trimmed V and J ends, which lost 5 bases and 7 bases, there was a span of 26 bases. CDR3 DNA sequence: TGTGCCAGCAGCCATAGGTCTGGGTCTGGGTCAGGCGGTGAAAAACTGTTTTTT. Residues: CASSHRSGSGSGGEKLFF.

The CDR3 DNA sequence: TGTGCCACCAGCAGAGACAGGGCTAGGAACACCGGGGAGCTGTTTTTT. This encodes CATSRDRARNTGELFF. The genes are TRBV15 and TRBJ2-2, with D possibly being TRBD1 (5 bases). Germline values: CDR1 LNHNV, CDR2 YYDKDF (reference sequence). The CDR3 covers 16 residues. Trimming stripped 0 bases from V and 1 base from J, with 9 bases between.

This clonotype was seen repeatedly, ten times or more. This chain uses TRBV6-2 or TRBV6-3 with TRBJ2-1; D ambiguous. This CDR3 comprises 13 residues. Per germline, CDR1 MNHEY and CDR2 SVGEGT. V shed 7 bases and J shed 2 bases, with 9 bases lying between them. The CDR3 here is CASNQAAYNEQFF. In nucleotides, the CDR3 is TGTGCCAGCAACCAGGCGGCCTACAATGAGCAGTTCTTC.

The J gene is TRBJ2-7, the V gene TRBV20-1; 7 nucleotides align to TRBD1. J gave up 3 bases and V 6 bases, and 2 bases lay outside the gene matches. Germline V gives CDR1 DFQATT, CDR2 SNEGSKA (reference sequence). The CDR3 has 11 residues. In nucleotides, the CDR3 is TGCAGTGCGGGGACAGACTACGAGCAGTACTTC. Protein product: CSAGTDYEQYF.

V usage is TRBV20-1 and J usage is TRBJ2-7; D gene ambiguous. The CDR3 has 11 amino acids. Germline loops: CDR1 DFQATT, CDR2 SNEGSKA (reference sequence). V shed 3 bases and J shed 3 bases, with 6 bases lying between them. The CDR3: CSASSDYEQYF. The CDR3, as DNA: TGCAGTGCTAGCTCGGACTACGAGCAGTACTTC.

The rearrangement links TRBV24-1 to TRBJ2-1; possible D gene TRBD2, 5 bases. This CDR3 spans 14 amino acids. V lost 3 bases to trimming and J lost 8 bases, with 13 bases between them. Germline V gene data show CDR1 as KGHDR and CDR2 as SFDVKD. The DNA of the CDR3 is TGTGCCACCAGTGATAACACAAGGGAGTATGAGCAGTTCTTC. Its translation is CATSDNTREYEQFF.

This clonotype is medium-sized within its sample. The CDR3 DNA reads TGTGCCAGCAGCTCCCGTCTCGCCAAAGAGACCCAGTACTTC. This encodes CASSSRLAKETQYF. V and J are TRBV7-8 and TRBJ2-5; D not certain. The V end was cut by 4 bases, the J end by 3 bases, with 12 bases between. CDR1 is SGHVS and CDR2 is FQNEAQ in the germline V gene. This CDR3 has 14 amino acids.

In its sample, this clonotype was seen many times. This chain links TRBV6-6 with TRBJ1-4; unclear D gene. V lost 2 bases, J lost 3 bases, and 19 bases lay in between. CDR1 and CDR2 from the germline V gene are MNHNY and SVGAGI (reference sequence). The length of the CDR3 is 18 residues. The CDR3 coding sequence is TGTGCCAGCAGTTACCTCGAGCAGGCAGGAGTCGCTAATGAAAAACTGTTTTTT. The encoded protein is CASSYLEQAGVANEKLFF.

The chain links TRBV24-1 to TRBJ2-1; TRBD2 agrees at 7 bases. Germline V gene data show CDR1 as KGHDR and CDR2 as SFDVKD. V lost 1 base, J lost 2 bases, and 7 bases stayed unmatched. This CDR3 has 17 amino acids. The chain's CDR3 is CATSDFGAGDPYNEQFF. The CDR3 region has the DNA TGTGCCACCAGTGATTTCGGGGCGGGGGACCCCTACAATGAGCAGTTCTTC.

The genes are TRBV6-4 and TRBJ1-1; D remains unclear. With 8 bases removed from V and 1 base from J, the gap between germline ends came to 11 bases. CDR1 MRHNA and CDR2 SNTAGT come from the germline V gene. CDR3 length equals 13 residues. The CDR3 DNA sequence: TGTGCCAGCCGCAGTTTGGCGAACACTGAAGCTTTCTTT. Protein product: CASRSLANTEAFF.

Comment on this clonotype: A read error may produce the germline difference seen at one junction end. This chain links TRBV7-9 with TRBJ1-2; 12 bases align to TRBD1. CDR3 length: 14 amino acids. CDR1 is SEHNR and CDR2 is FQNEAQ in the germline V gene (reference sequence). The CDR3 reads CASSQDPGQGAPSF. The CDR3 DNA is TGTGCCAGCAGCCAAGACCCGGGACAGGGGGCTCCAAGCTTC.

This clonotype was recorded many times. The chain combines TRBV5-1 with TRBJ1-5; D not resolved. The CDR3 extends over 13 amino acids. Per the germline V gene, CDR1 is SGHRS and CDR2 is YFSETQ. Deletions cut 4 bases from V and 0 bases from J, with 5 bases between. The DNA of the CDR3 is TGCGCCAGCAGCGGGGATAGCAATCAGCCCCAGCATTTT. The encoded protein is CASSGDSNQPQHF.

The sample holds many counts of this clonotype. This chain's CDR3 is CASSRGLAGEYEQFF. CDR3 bases: TGTGCCAGCAGCCGTGGACTAGCGGGAGAATATGAGCAGTTCTTC. The chain combines TRBV6-1 with TRBJ2-1; 13 positions match TRBD2. CDR1 and CDR2 from the germline V gene are MNHNS and SASEGT. The CDR3 runs 15 residues. The ends lost 6 bases at V and 8 bases at J; junction bases unmatched: 7.

A few counts support this clonotype. V is TRBV24-1 and J is TRBJ2-1; 9 bases map to TRBD1. The CDR3 spans 15 residues. Germline assignment: CDR1 KGHDR and CDR2 SFDVKD. The V segment lost 4 bases and the J segment 7 bases; nucleotides outside the gene matches: 7. The DNA for the CDR3 is TGTGCCACCAGTGAACGGACAGGGGAGGTAAATGAGCAGTTCTTC. Translated, it gives CATSERTGEVNEQFF.